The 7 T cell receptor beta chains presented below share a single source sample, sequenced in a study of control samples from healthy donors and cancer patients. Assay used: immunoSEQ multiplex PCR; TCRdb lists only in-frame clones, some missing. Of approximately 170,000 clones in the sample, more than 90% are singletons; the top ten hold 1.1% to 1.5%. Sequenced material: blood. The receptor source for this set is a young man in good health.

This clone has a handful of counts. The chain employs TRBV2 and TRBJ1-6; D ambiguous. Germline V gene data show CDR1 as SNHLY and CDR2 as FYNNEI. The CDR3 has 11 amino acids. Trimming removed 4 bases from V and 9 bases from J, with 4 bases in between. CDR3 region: CASSVGSPLHF. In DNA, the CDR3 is TGTGCCAGCAGTGTAGGTTCACCCCTCCACTTT.

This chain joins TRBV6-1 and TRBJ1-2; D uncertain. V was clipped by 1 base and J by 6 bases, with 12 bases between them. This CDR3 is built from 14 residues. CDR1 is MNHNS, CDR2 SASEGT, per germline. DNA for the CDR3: TGTGCCAGCAGTGAAGAGGTCGGGCCCCATGGCTACACCTTC. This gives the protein CASSEEVGPHGYTF.

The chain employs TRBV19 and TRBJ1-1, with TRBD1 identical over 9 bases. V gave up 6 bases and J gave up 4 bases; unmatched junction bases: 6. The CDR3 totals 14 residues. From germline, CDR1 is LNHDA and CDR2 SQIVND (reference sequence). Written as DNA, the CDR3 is TGTGCCAGTAGCCCCGGGACAGGGATCACTGAAGCTTTCTTT. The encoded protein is CASSPGTGITEAFF.

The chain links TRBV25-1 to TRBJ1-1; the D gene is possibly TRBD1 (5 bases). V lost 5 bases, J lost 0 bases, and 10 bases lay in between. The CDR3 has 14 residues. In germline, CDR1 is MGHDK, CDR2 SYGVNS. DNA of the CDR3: TGTGCCAGCAGTCTGGGGGGGATGAACACTGAAGCTTTCTTT. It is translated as CASSLGGMNTEAFF.

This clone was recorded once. CDR3 region: CASSPNRGAGANVLTF. The CDR3 region has the DNA TGTGCCAGCTCACCGAACCGGGGGGCTGGGGCCAACGTCCTGACTTTC. This sequence joins TRBV18 and TRBJ2-6; 7 bases match TRBD2. Germline CDR1 reads KGHSH; CDR2 reads LQKENI. V shed 3 bases and J 2 bases; nucleotides not matched to a gene: 4. The CDR3 consists of 16 residues.

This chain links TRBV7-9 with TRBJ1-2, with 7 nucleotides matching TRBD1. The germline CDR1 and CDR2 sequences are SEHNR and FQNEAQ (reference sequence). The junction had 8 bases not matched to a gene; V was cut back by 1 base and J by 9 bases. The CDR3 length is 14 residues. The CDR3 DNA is TGTGCCAGCAGCTTAGGGCTACAGGGGAACCGCTACACCTTC. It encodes CASSLGLQGNRYTF.

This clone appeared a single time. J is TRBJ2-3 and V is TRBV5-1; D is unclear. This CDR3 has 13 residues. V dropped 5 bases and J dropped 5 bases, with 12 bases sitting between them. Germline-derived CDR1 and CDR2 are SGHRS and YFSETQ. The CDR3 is CASRWLVGDTQYF. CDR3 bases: TGCGCCAGCAGATGGCTGGTGGGAGATACGCAGTATTTT.